This T cell receptor (beta chain) was sequenced in a study of identical twins. Carrying unique molecular identifiers, the cDNA also gained a universal primer site through template switching. TCRdb reprocessed the 5' RACE reads via MiXCR and lists one record per CDR3 protein. Here the sample spans some 1,600,000 distinct CDR3 sequences, around 33% being singletons. As concerns this clonotype: Being one base from a much bigger clone, this may be a read error.

The CDR3 length is 13 residues. V dropped 2 bases and J dropped 1 base, with 3 bases sitting between them. CDR1 and CDR2 from the germline V gene are KGHDR and SFDVKD. Input material: cord blood. The clonotype was recovered from a newborn girl in good health. V gene TRBV24-1 combines with J gene TRBJ2-3; D is unclear. The CDR3 DNA sequence: TGTGCCACCAGTGATTACGGCACAGATACGCAGTATTTT. This sequence encodes CATSDYGTDTQYF.